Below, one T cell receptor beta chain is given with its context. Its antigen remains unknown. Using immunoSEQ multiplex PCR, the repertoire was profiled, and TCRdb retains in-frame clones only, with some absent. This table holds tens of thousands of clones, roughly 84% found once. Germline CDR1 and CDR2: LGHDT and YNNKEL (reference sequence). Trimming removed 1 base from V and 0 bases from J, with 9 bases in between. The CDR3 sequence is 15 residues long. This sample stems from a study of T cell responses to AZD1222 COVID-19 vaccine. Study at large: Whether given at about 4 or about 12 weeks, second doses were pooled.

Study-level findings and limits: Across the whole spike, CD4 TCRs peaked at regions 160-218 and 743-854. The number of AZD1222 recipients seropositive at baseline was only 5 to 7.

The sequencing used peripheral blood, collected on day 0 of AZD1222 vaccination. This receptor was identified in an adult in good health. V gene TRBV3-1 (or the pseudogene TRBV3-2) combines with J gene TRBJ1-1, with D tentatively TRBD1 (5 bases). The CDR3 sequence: CASSQGGYMNTEAFF. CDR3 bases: TGTGCCAGCAGCCAAGGGGGGTATATGAACACTGAAGCTTTCTTT.